The source of this T cell receptor beta chain is a study of blood T cell repertoires in COVID-19. CDR1 and CDR2 (germline): ENHRY, SYGVKD. V lost 3 bases, J lost 4 bases, and 9 bases lay in between. The CDR3 extends over 14 amino acids. Sequencing was performed with immunoSEQ multiplex PCR; in TCRdb, only in-frame clones are kept and a portion is missing. The sample yields under 130,000 clones, around 87% seen once. The chain has TRBV10-3 and TRBJ2-2, with D perhaps TRBD1 (6 bases). The TCR sequence derives from a woman older than 75 with acute or convalescent COVID-19. Material: peripheral blood. The CDR3 here is CAISEQGSTGELFF. DNA for the CDR3: TGTGCCATCAGTGAACAGGGAAGCACCGGGGAGCTGTTTTTT.